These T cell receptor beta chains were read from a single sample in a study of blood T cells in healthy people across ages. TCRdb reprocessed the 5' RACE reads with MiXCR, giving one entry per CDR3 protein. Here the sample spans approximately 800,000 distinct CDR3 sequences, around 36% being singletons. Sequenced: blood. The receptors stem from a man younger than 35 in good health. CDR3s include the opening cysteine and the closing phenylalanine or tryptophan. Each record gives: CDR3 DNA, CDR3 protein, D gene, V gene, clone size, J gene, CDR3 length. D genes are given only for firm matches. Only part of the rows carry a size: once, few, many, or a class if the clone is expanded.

cdr3_nt: TGTGCCAGCAGCTTGGATCCCGGGGGCCATGAAAAACTGTTTTTT
cdr3_aa: CASSLDPGGHEKLFF
d_call: -
v_call: TRBV5-6
clone_size: -
j_call: TRBJ1-4
cdr3_length: 15

cdr3_nt: TGTGCCAGCAGTTTGGGCGATACACAGGGGAACACTGAAGCTTTCTTT
cdr3_aa: CASSLGDTQGNTEAFF
d_call: -
v_call: TRBV12-3/TRBV12-4
clone_size: -
j_call: TRBJ1-1
cdr3_length: 16

cdr3_nt: TGTGCCAGCAGCTTAGACGCCCTTGAGGCCACTAACTATGGCTACACCTTC
cdr3_aa: CASSLDALEATNYGYTF
d_call: -
v_call: TRBV7-9
clone_size: -
j_call: TRBJ1-2
cdr3_length: 17

cdr3_nt: TGCAGCGTTGAGGGGATCCCCTACAATGAGCAGTTCTTC
cdr3_aa: CSVEGIPYNEQFF
d_call: -
v_call: TRBV29-1
clone_size: -
j_call: TRBJ2-1
cdr3_length: 13

cdr3_nt: TGCGCCAGCAGCCAAGGGGGGCTGGGGACCCAGTACTTC
cdr3_aa: CASSQGGLGTQYF
d_call: -
v_call: TRBV4-3
clone_size: -
j_call: TRBJ2-5
cdr3_length: 13

cdr3_nt: TGTGCCATCAGTACCGACAGGGTTGGTGAGCAGTTCTTC
cdr3_aa: CAISTDRVGEQFF
d_call: TRBD1
v_call: TRBV10-3
clone_size: many
j_call: TRBJ2-1
cdr3_length: 13

cdr3_nt: TGTGCCAGCAGCTTAAATCAGGGCAATGAGCAGTACTTC
cdr3_aa: CASSLNQGNEQYF
d_call: -
v_call: TRBV7-2
clone_size: -
j_call: TRBJ2-5
cdr3_length: 13

cdr3_nt: TGTGCCACCCTTGAAAGGGATCCTCAGCCCCAGCATTTT
cdr3_aa: CATLERDPQPQHF
d_call: -
v_call: TRBV6-6
clone_size: few
j_call: TRBJ1-5
cdr3_length: 13

cdr3_nt: TGTGCCAGCAGAGTCCAGGACAGGAACACCGGGGAGCTGTTTTTT
cdr3_aa: CASRVQDRNTGELFF
d_call: -
v_call: TRBV5-4
clone_size: -
j_call: TRBJ2-2
cdr3_length: 15

cdr3_nt: TGTGCCAGCAGATCCGGGGACGGCTATGGCTACACCTTC
cdr3_aa: CASRSGDGYGYTF
d_call: -
v_call: TRBV12-3/TRBV12-4
clone_size: -
j_call: TRBJ1-2
cdr3_length: 13

cdr3_nt: TGTGCCAGCAGTTTGACCCGGACAGGGTCAGACGAGACCCAGTACTTC
cdr3_aa: CASSLTRTGSDETQYF
d_call: TRBD1
v_call: TRBV6-6
clone_size: many
j_call: TRBJ2-5
cdr3_length: 16

cdr3_nt: TGTGCCAGCAGCCGGGCGGCTAGCCGTCACAATGAGCAGTACTTC
cdr3_aa: CASSRAASRHNEQYF
d_call: -
v_call: TRBV7-2
clone_size: -
j_call: TRBJ2-5
cdr3_length: 15

cdr3_nt: TGTGCCATCAGTGGGGTAGCGGGGGCCAACGTCCTGACTTTC
cdr3_aa: CAISGVAGANVLTF
d_call: -
v_call: TRBV10-3
clone_size: -
j_call: TRBJ2-6
cdr3_length: 14

cdr3_nt: TGTGCCAGCACCCACGGCCAGGGAGAAGAGACCCAGTACTTC
cdr3_aa: CASTHGQGEETQYF
d_call: -
v_call: TRBV12-3/TRBV12-4
clone_size: many
j_call: TRBJ2-5
cdr3_length: 14

cdr3_nt: TGCAGTGCTAGAGATAAGGACAGACACTTCTCGGGAGAAAAACTGTTTTTT
cdr3_aa: CSARDKDRHFSGEKLFF
d_call: -
v_call: TRBV20-1
clone_size: -
j_call: TRBJ1-4
cdr3_length: 17

cdr3_nt: TGTGCCAGCAGTCGCCGCTTGATAGGAGAGACCCAGTACTTC
cdr3_aa: CASSRRLIGETQYF
d_call: -
v_call: TRBV12-3/TRBV12-4
clone_size: many
j_call: TRBJ2-5
cdr3_length: 14

cdr3_nt: TGTGCCAGCAGCTTAACGGGTCCCGGAGATACGCAGTATTTT
cdr3_aa: CASSLTGPGDTQYF
d_call: -
v_call: TRBV7-3
clone_size: -
j_call: TRBJ2-3
cdr3_length: 14

cdr3_nt: TGTGCCAGCAGCGTAGAGGGCCGGGGGGCACCAGATACGCAGTATTTT
cdr3_aa: CASSVEGRGAPDTQYF
d_call: -
v_call: TRBV9
clone_size: -
j_call: TRBJ2-3
cdr3_length: 16

cdr3_nt: TGTGCCAGCAGCTTCGACAGGGCGGCCGGGGGGCTGTTTTTT
cdr3_aa: CASSFDRAAGGLFF
d_call: -
v_call: TRBV7-2
clone_size: -
j_call: TRBJ2-2
cdr3_length: 14

cdr3_nt: TGCGCCAGCAGCAGATTGGACAGCCTGTACAATGAGCAGTTCTTC
cdr3_aa: CASSRLDSLYNEQFF
d_call: -
v_call: TRBV5-1
clone_size: -
j_call: TRBJ2-1
cdr3_length: 15

cdr3_nt: TGCAGCGCCCAACCCGGCACCTACACTGAAGCTTTCTTT
cdr3_aa: CSAQPGTYTEAFF
d_call: -
v_call: TRBV29-1
clone_size: once
j_call: TRBJ1-1
cdr3_length: 13

cdr3_nt: TGTGCCAGCAGCTTAGTCGTATCAGATACGCAGTATTTT
cdr3_aa: CASSLVVSDTQYF
d_call: -
v_call: TRBV7-2
clone_size: -
j_call: TRBJ2-3
cdr3_length: 13

cdr3_nt: TGCGCCAGCAGACGATCCGGGGGCGTTGGGAGTGAGCAGTACTTC
cdr3_aa: CASRRSGGVGSEQYF
d_call: -
v_call: TRBV4-3
clone_size: few
j_call: TRBJ2-5
cdr3_length: 15

cdr3_nt: TGTGCCAGCAGCTCCGCGCTGACTAGCGGGGGGTCAGATACGCAGTATTTT
cdr3_aa: CASSSALTSGGSDTQYF
d_call: TRBD2
v_call: TRBV6-2/TRBV6-3
clone_size: few
j_call: TRBJ2-3
cdr3_length: 17

cdr3_nt: TGCGCCAGCAGCAATGCAGGAGGGCGGGAGACCCAGTACTTC
cdr3_aa: CASSNAGGRETQYF
d_call: -
v_call: TRBV5-1
clone_size: -
j_call: TRBJ2-5
cdr3_length: 14

cdr3_nt: TGTGCCAGCAGTCTCGACAGGGGTGGCTACACCTTC
cdr3_aa: CASSLDRGGYTF
d_call: TRBD1
v_call: TRBV12-3/TRBV12-4
clone_size: many
j_call: TRBJ1-2
cdr3_length: 12

cdr3_nt: TGCGTCAGCAGCCAAGAAAATACTGGGATCGGGACAGGCCAAGAGACCCAGTACTTC
cdr3_aa: CVSSQENTGIGTGQETQYF
d_call: TRBD1
v_call: TRBV4-3
clone_size: -
j_call: TRBJ2-5
cdr3_length: 19

cdr3_nt: TGCGCCAGCAGCCAAGATGGAGAGCGGGATGCTTTCTTT
cdr3_aa: CASSQDGERDAFF
d_call: -
v_call: TRBV4-3
clone_size: many
j_call: TRBJ1-1
cdr3_length: 13

cdr3_nt: TGCGCCAGCAGCCAACGAGGGAATGTGAGAAATTCACCCCTCCACTTT
cdr3_aa: CASSQRGNVRNSPLHF
d_call: -
v_call: TRBV4-3
clone_size: -
j_call: TRBJ1-6
cdr3_length: 16

cdr3_nt: TGTGCCACCAGTGATTCCGGTACCTACGAGCAGTACTTC
cdr3_aa: CATSDSGTYEQYF
d_call: -
v_call: TRBV24-1
clone_size: -
j_call: TRBJ2-7
cdr3_length: 13